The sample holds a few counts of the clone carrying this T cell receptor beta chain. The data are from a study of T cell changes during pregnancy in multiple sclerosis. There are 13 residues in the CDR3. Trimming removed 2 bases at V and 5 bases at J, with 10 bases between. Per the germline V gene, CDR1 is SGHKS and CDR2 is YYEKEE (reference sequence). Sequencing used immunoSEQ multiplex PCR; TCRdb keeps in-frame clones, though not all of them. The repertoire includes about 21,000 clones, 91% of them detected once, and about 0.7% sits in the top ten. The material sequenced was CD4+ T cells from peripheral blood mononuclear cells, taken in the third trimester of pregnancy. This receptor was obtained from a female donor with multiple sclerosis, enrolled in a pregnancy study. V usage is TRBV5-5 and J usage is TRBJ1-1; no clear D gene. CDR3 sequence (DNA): TGTGCCAGCAGCTTAGCGGCGCTGACTGAAGCTTTCTTT. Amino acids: CASSLAALTEAFF. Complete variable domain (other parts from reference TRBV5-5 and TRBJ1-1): DAGVTQSPTHLIKTRGQQVTLRCSPISGHKSVSWYQQVLGQGPQFIFQYYEKEERGRGNFPDRFSARQFPNYSSELNVNALLLGDSALYLCASSLAALTEAFFGQGTRLTVV.